This T cell receptor (beta chain) emerged from a study of CD8 T cells in ankylosing spondylitis. General observations from the study: Disease-linked clones bore a CD8+ phenotype, appearing relatively rarely in peripheral blood. The authors reported significant enrichment of disease-linked clones in matched ankylosing spondylitis synovial fluid. Made up of eight highly homologous variants, a TCR beta motif appeared characteristic of ankylosing spondylitis blood.

Quantitative molecular-barcoded 5'-RACE generated the TCR beta libraries. TCRdb analysed the 5' RACE reads with MiXCR anew, one entry per CDR3 protein. The table has over 450,000 distinct CDR3 sequences, roughly an eighth seen once; the top ten hold nearly 7%. There are a few counts of this clonotype. Its cognate antigen is unknown. Sequenced input: blood, either unsorted or a sorted T cell fraction (not recorded which). This receptor was taken from a male donor with ankylosing spondylitis.

CDR3 residues: CAISGTAQSEQYV. DNA for the CDR3: TGTGCCATCAGTGGGACCGCCCAAAGCGAGCAGTACGTC. The chain recombines TRBV10-3 with TRBJ2-7; D uncertain. This CDR3 has 13 residues. The germline V gene has CDR1 ENHRY and CDR2 SYGVKD. V was cut by 4 bases and J by 6 bases, with 13 bases left in between.